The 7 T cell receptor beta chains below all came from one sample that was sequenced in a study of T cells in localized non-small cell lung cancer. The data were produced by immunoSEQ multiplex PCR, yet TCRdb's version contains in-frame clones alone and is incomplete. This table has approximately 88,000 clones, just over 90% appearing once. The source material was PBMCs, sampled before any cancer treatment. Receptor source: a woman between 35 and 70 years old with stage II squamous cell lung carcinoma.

CDR3 nucleotide sequence: TGTGCCAGGAGAACAGGGGGAGCCGGGGAGCTGTTTTTT. Residues: CARRTGGAGELFF. V usage is TRBV7-2 and J usage is TRBJ2-2; 8 bases are shared with TRBD1. V gave up 9 bases and J gave up 6 bases; unmatched junction bases: 6. This CDR3 has 13 residues. Germline assignment: CDR1 SGHTA and CDR2 FQGNSA.

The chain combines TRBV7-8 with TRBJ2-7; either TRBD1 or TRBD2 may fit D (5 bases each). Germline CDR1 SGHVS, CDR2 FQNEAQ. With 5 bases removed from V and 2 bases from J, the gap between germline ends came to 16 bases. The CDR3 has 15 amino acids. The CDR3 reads CASSVEGTGTYEQYF. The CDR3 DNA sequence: TGTGCCAGCAGCGTAGAGGGGACCGGGACCTACGAGCAGTACTTC.

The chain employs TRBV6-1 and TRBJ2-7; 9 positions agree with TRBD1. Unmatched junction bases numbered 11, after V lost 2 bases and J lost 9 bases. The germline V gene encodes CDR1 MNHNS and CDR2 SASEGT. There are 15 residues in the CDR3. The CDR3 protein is CASSELWAGQGVQYF. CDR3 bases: TGTGCCAGCAGTGAACTTTGGGCGGGACAGGGCGTGCAGTACTTC.

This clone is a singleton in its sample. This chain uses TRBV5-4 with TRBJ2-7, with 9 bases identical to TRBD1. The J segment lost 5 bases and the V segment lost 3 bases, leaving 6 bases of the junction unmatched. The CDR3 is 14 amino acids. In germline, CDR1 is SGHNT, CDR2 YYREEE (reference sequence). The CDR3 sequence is CASSSPGQGDEQYF. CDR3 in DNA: TGTGCCAGCAGCTCCCCGGGACAGGGCGACGAGCAGTACTTC.

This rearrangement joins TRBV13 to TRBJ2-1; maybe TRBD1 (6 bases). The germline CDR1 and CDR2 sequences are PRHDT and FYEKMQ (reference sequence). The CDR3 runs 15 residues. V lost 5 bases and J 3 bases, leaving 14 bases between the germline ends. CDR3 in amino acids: CASSRRTDFYNEQFF. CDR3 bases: TGTGCCAGCAGCCGTAGGACAGATTTCTACAATGAGCAGTTCTTC.

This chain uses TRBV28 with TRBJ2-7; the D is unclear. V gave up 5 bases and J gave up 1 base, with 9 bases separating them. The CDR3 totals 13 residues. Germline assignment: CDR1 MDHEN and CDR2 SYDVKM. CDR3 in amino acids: CASSASSSYEQYF. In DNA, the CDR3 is TGTGCCAGCAGTGCCTCAAGTTCCTACGAGCAGTACTTC. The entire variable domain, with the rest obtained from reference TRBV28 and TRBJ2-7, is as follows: DVKVTQSSRYLVKRTGEKVFLECVQDMDHENMFWYRQDPGLGLRLIYFSYDVKMKEKGDIPEGYSVSREKKERFSLILESASTNQTSMYLCASSASSSYEQYFGPGTRLTVT.

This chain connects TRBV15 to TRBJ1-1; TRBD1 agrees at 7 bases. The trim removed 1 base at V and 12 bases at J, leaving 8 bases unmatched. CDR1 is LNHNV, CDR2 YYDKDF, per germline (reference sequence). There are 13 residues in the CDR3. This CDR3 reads CATSRGFRGVTFF. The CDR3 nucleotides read TGTGCCACCAGCAGAGGATTCAGGGGGGTAACTTTCTTT. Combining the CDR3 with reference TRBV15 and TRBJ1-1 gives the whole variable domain DAMVIQNPRYQVTQFGKPVTLSCSQTLNHNVMYWYQQKSSQAPKLLFHYYDKDFNNEADTPDNFQSRRPNTSFCFLDIRSPGLGDTAMYLCATSRGFRGVTFFGQGTRLTVV.